Below are 28 T cell receptor beta chains sequenced from a single sample in a study of metastatic and nonmetastatic thyroid tumors. No patient had received any treatment before thyroid surgery. TCRdb called clones again from the PCR reads with MiXCR. This sample yields around 40,000 clones, of which approximately 17% are seen a single time; 6.2% belongs to the top ten. Sample: blood. These receptors were obtained from a male donor with papillary thyroid cancer or a benign thyroid nodule (not recorded which). Some clones in this sample may be carry-over from other donors' samples.

There are many counts of this clone. V usage is TRBV27 and J usage is TRBJ1-4; maybe TRBD1 (5 bases). Germline lookup yields CDR1 MNHEY and CDR2 SMNVEV (reference sequence). The V end lost 2 bases, the J end lost 6 bases, and 13 bases lay between the germline ends. The CDR3 spans 15 residues. The DNA of the CDR3 is TGTGCCAGCAGTTTACGATGGGGGGTAGATGAAAAACTGTTTTTT. Amino acids: CASSLRWGVDEKLFF. Based on the CDR3 plus reference TRBV27 and TRBJ1-4, the full variable domain is EAQVTQNPRYLITVTGKKLTVTCSQNMNHEYMSWYRQDPGLGLRQIYYSMNVEVTDKGDVPEGYKVSRKEKRNFPLILESPSPNQTSLYFCASSLRWGVDEKLFFGSGTQLSVL.

This clone was recorded many times. The chain is built from TRBV5-6 and TRBJ1-2; 9 bases agree with TRBD1. Germline-derived CDR1 and CDR2 are SGHDT and YYEEEE. This CDR3 region has 14 residues. The V gene end was trimmed by 3 bases and the J gene end by 6 bases; junction bases not matched to a gene: 6. CDR3 region: CASSSRTGVDGYTF. The CDR3 bases are TGTGCCAGCAGCTCCCGGACAGGGGTGGATGGCTACACCTTC.

In its sample, this clone was seen many times. This chain joins TRBV6-1 and TRBJ2-5; D might be TRBD1 or TRBD2, each matching 5 bases. The germline V gene has CDR1 MNHNS and CDR2 SASEGT. Deletions cut 5 bases from V and 5 bases from J, with 15 bases between. The CDR3 is 14 residues long. The CDR3 nucleotides are TGTGCCAGCAGTCCACCCCGGGACGCGGAGACCCAGTACTTC. Translating it yields CASSPPRDAETQYF.

The chain recombines TRBV12-3 or TRBV12-4 with TRBJ2-1, with D hard to call. This CDR3 contains 14 residues. With 3 bases removed from V and 6 bases from J, the gap between germline ends came to 12 bases. The CDR3 bases are TGTGCCAGCAGTTTCGGGTCTAGTTTCAATGAGCAGTTCTTC. This codes for CASSFGSSFNEQFF.

In its sample, this clone was seen a few times. The sample contains more than one DNA sequence encoding this CDR3. The V and J genes are TRBV27 and TRBJ2-1; TRBD2 is a possible D gene (5 bases). Looked up from germline, CDR1 is MNHEY and CDR2 is SMNVEV (reference sequence). The germline V and J ends were trimmed by 5 bases and 8 bases, with 22 bases remaining between them. CDR3 length equals 16 residues. The DNA of the CDR3 is TGTGCCAGCAGTCCTACCGGGTTAGCGACCGCGGATGAGCAGTTCTTC. This translates into CASSPTGLATADEQFF.

This clone was seen ten or more times. The V and J genes are TRBV5-1 and TRBJ1-3, with D possibly matching TRBD1 (6 bases). V was cut by 0 bases and J by 3 bases, with 10 bases left in between. The CDR3 contains 15 residues. The germline V gene has CDR1 SGHRS and CDR2 YFSETQ. CDR3 protein: CASSLAAGDGNTIYF. DNA for the CDR3: TGCGCCAGCAGCTTGGCGGCAGGGGATGGAAACACCATATATTTT.

Concerning this clone: A read error is possible here, since a much larger clone lies one base away. The DNA for the CDR3 is TGCAGCGGCGAAGGGACAGATCACAATGAGCAGTTCTTC. This codes for CSGEGTDHNEQFF. The chain couples TRBV29-1 to TRBJ2-1; 7 nucleotides match TRBD1. Trimming took 7 bases from V and 5 from J; bases not matched to a gene: 8. CDR3 length: 13 amino acids. Germline V gives CDR1 SQVTM, CDR2 ANQGSEA.

The chain employs TRBV15 and TRBJ1-2, with D maybe TRBD1 (5 bases). The V end lost 1 base, the J end lost 3 bases, and 24 bases lay between the germline ends. The CDR3 loop spans 19 amino acids. CDR1 is LNHNV and CDR2 is YYDKDF in the germline V gene (reference sequence). The CDR3 nucleotides are TGTGCCACCAGCAGAGTTAGTTTTGCAGGGAGACGTCGTGACTATGGCTACACCTTC. Residues: CATSRVSFAGRRRDYGYTF.

There are many counts of this clone. The gene calls are TRBV3-2 and TRBJ2-1; the table's TRBD2 call for D was not verified on the DNA. TRBV3-2 is tagged as a pseudogene. This CDR3 has 18 residues. The CDR3 bases are TGTGCCAGCAGCCAAGATATAGGACTAGCGAATTTCTACAATGAGCAGTTCTTC. This gives the protein CASSQDIGLANFYNEQFF.

This clone was picked up many times. The rearrangement joins TRBV3-1 to TRBJ2-1; either TRBD1 or TRBD2 may fit D (5 bases each). The CDR3 has 13 amino acids. Trimming stripped 4 bases from V and 5 bases from J, with 9 bases between. Germline-derived CDR1 and CDR2 are LGHDT and YNNKEL (reference sequence). The CDR3 region has the DNA TGTGCCAGCAGCCCGGGACGCCACAATGAGCAGTTCTTC. Protein product: CASSPGRHNEQFF.

In this sample, this clone turned up many times. The chain uses TRBV12-3 or TRBV12-4 and TRBJ1-1; unclear D gene. The CDR3 runs to 14 residues. V shed 5 bases and J shed 0 bases, with 10 bases lying between them. For the CDR3, the DNA is TGTGCCAGCAGTCAAGGGAGAGTGAACACTGAAGCTTTCTTT. Its protein product is CASSQGRVNTEAFF.

Judged by abundance, this clone is medium-sized. The chain recombines TRBV2 with TRBJ1-5; D possibly corresponds to TRBD1 (5 bases). CDR1 SNHLY and CDR2 FYNNEI come from the germline V gene. This CDR3 comprises 14 residues. Trimming took 7 bases from V and 3 from J, leaving 13 bases between them. CDR3 DNA sequence: TGTGCCAGCACCAAGACAGTAGACAATCAGCCCCAGCATTTT. Its translation is CASTKTVDNQPQHF.

Concerning this clone: A much bigger clone sits one base away, suggesting this may be a read error. The chain links TRBV3-1 to TRBJ1-2; D ambiguous. The CDR3 totals 12 residues. Germline V lookup: CDR1 LGHDT, CDR2 YNNKEL (reference sequence). This CDR3 reads CAGSQGIYGYTF. In DNA, the CDR3 is TGTGCCGGCAGCCAAGGGATTTATGGCTACACCTTC.

This clone was counted ten times or more. The chain is built from TRBV5-4 and TRBJ1-1, with a tentative D call TRBD1 (6 bases). The CDR3 has 16 residues. Germline-derived CDR1 and CDR2 are SGHNT and YYREEE (reference sequence). V was trimmed by 0 bases and J by 7 bases, leaving 19 bases between them. CDR3 DNA: TGTGCCAGCAGCTTGGGTGCGGGGGCAGGGGAGATTGAAGCTTTCTTT. This gives the protein CASSLGAGAGEIEAFF.

This clone came up many times. This sample also contains other DNA sequences that code for the same CDR3. The chain links TRBV9 to TRBJ2-1; D gene ambiguous. Per germline, CDR1 SGDLS and CDR2 YYNGEE. Trimming shortened V by 0 bases and J by 5 bases, and 6 bases separated the two germline ends. The CDR3 loop spans 13 amino acids. As DNA, the CDR3 is TGTGCCAGCAGCGTAGTAGGAGACAATGAGCAGTTCTTC. It specifies CASSVVGDNEQFF.

The J gene is TRBJ2-7, the V gene TRBV28; 8 bases are a match to TRBD1. Germline V CDR1 and CDR2: MDHEN, SYDVKM. The J segment lost 0 bases and the V segment lost 7 bases, leaving 8 bases of the junction unmatched. The CDR3 loop spans 15 amino acids. CDR3 residues: CASIPWTGSSYEQYF. The CDR3 nucleotides are TGTGCCAGCATCCCCTGGACAGGGAGCTCCTACGAGCAGTACTTC.

The genes are TRBV20-1 and TRBJ2-3, with 8 bases that match TRBD2. The germline gives CDR1 DFQATT, CDR2 SNEGSKA (reference sequence). CDR3 size: 15 residues. After removal of 0 bases from V and 4 bases from J, the junction contained 6 bases not matched to a gene. The CDR3 reads CSARDPSGSADTQYF. The DNA of the CDR3 is TGCAGTGCTAGAGATCCCAGCGGGAGCGCAGATACGCAGTATTTT.

In this sample, this clone turned up many times. The rearrangement joins TRBV24-1 to TRBJ2-1; 8 bases line up with TRBD1. This CDR3 comprises 14 residues. The germline gives CDR1 KGHDR, CDR2 SFDVKD. The V gene end was trimmed by 5 bases and the J gene end by 6 bases; junction bases not matched to a gene: 5. In DNA form, the CDR3 reads TGTGCCACCAGTGCTCGACAGGGGCCCAATGAGCAGTTCTTC. It specifies CATSARQGPNEQFF.

The V gene is TRBV2, the J gene TRBJ2-5; 8 bases agree with TRBD1. The CDR3 length is 15 residues. Germline values: CDR1 SNHLY, CDR2 FYNNEI. V trimming: 0 bases; J trimming: 6 bases; junction bases outside the gene matches: 6. For the CDR3, the DNA is TGTGCCAGCAGTGAAGCACAGGGGGATGGACAGACCCAGTACTTC. The encoded protein is CASSEAQGDGQTQYF.

V and J are TRBV2 and TRBJ2-4; D perhaps matches TRBD1 (6 bases). V was clipped by 5 bases and J by 12 bases, with 17 bases between them. This CDR3 region has 13 residues. Looked up from germline, CDR1 is SNHLY and CDR2 is FYNNEI. CDR3 nucleotides: TGTGCCAGCAGTATTACAGGGTGGGACACTCAGTACTTC. This sequence encodes CASSITGWDTQYF. The variable domain in full, with the rest retrieved from reference TRBV2 and TRBJ2-4, is EPEVTQTPSHQVTQMGQEVILRCVPISNHLYFYWYRQILGQKVEFLVSFYNNEISEKSEIFDDQFSVERPDGSNFTLKIRSTKLEDSAMYFCASSITGWDTQYFGAGTRLSVL.

This clone was seen repeatedly, ten times or more. V and J are TRBV20-1 and TRBJ2-5; TRBD1 or TRBD2 may be the D gene (5 bases each). Trimming stripped 3 bases from V and 5 bases from J, with 16 bases between. CDR3 length equals 14 residues. The germline V gene has CDR1 DFQATT and CDR2 SNEGSKA (reference sequence). The CDR3 spells CSARMGRETETQYF. The CDR3 DNA reads TGCAGTGCTAGGATGGGCAGGGAGACGGAGACCCAGTACTTC.

This clone was seen many times. This could be a read error, since a much larger clone is one nucleotide away. The chain has TRBV11-2 and TRBJ2-7; 9 bases agree with TRBD2. Unmatched junction bases numbered 17, after V lost 5 bases and J lost 6 bases. The CDR3 has 17 residues. Germline loops: CDR1 SGHAT, CDR2 FQNNGV. The CDR3 sequence: CASSHPAGRLAAREQYF. The CDR3 DNA follows: TGTGCCAGCAGCCATCCCGCGGGGAGACTAGCGGCTCGCGAGCAGTACTTC. Complete variable domain (other parts from reference TRBV11-2 and TRBJ2-7): EAGVAQSPRYKIIEKRQSVAFWCNPISGHATLYWYQQILGQGPKLLIQFQNNGVVDDSQLPKDRFSAERLKGVDSTLKIQPAKLEDSAVYLCASSHPAGRLAAREQYFGPGTRLTVT.

This clone was detected many times. This chain uses TRBV9 with TRBJ2-2; D might be TRBD1 or TRBD2, each matching 5 bases. Germline values: CDR1 SGDLS, CDR2 YYNGEE. Trimming took 0 bases from V and 3 from J, leaving 9 bases between them. CDR3 length equals 15 residues. The CDR3 region has the DNA TGTGCCAGCAGCGTAGAGGGGCGGGACACCGGGGAGCTGTTTTTT. Translating gives CASSVEGRDTGELFF. The variable domain in full, with the rest retrieved from reference TRBV9 and TRBJ2-2, is DSGVTQTPKHLITATGQRVTLRCSPRSGDLSVYWYQQSLDQGLQFLIQYYNGEERAKGNILERFSAQQFPDLHSELNLSSLELGDSALYFCASSVEGRDTGELFFGEGSRLTVL.

The genes are TRBV29-1 and TRBJ2-3; 14 bases agree with TRBD2. The CDR3 is 16 residues long. With 7 bases clipped from V and 5 bases from J, the junction kept 11 bases outside the gene matches. CDR1 is SQVTM and CDR2 is ANQGSEA in the germline V gene. This CDR3 reads CSAAGTSGGLGDTQYF. DNA for the CDR3: TGCAGCGCAGCCGGGACTAGCGGGGGCCTGGGAGATACGCAGTATTTT.

In this sample, this clone turned up a few times. V gene TRBV6-1 combines with J gene TRBJ1-1, with D maybe TRBD1 (5 bases). The CDR3 is 16 residues long. Per the germline V gene, CDR1 is MNHNS and CDR2 is SASEGT. V was trimmed by 8 bases and J by 3 bases, leaving 22 bases between them. In DNA form, the CDR3 reads TGTGCCAGCGATGGGTCCACCTTCGCGGGGCACACTGAAGCTTTCTTT. Translating gives CASDGSTFAGHTEAFF.

This clone was counted at least ten times. The rearrangement uses TRBV10-3 and TRBJ2-3, with D uncertain. This CDR3 region has 14 residues. Germline loops: CDR1 ENHRY, CDR2 SYGVKD. V lost 0 bases, J lost 0 bases, and 4 bases lay in between. The CDR3 here is CAISESSSTDTQYF. Here the CDR3 DNA reads TGTGCCATCAGTGAGTCTAGTAGCACAGATACGCAGTATTTT.

This chain links TRBV13 with TRBJ2-4, with TRBD2 matching 9 bases. The CDR3 loop spans 20 amino acids. J gave up 5 bases and V 2 bases, and 19 bases lay outside the gene matches. Germline CDR1 PRHDT, CDR2 FYEKMQ (reference sequence). CDR3 DNA sequence: TGTGCCAGCAGCTTACGCCCGGCGGGAATAGCGGGAGTGGAGGAAAACATTCAGTACTTC. This sequence encodes CASSLRPAGIAGVEENIQYF.

This clone was seen many times. The V call is TRBV3-1, the J call TRBJ1-2; 7 positions agree with TRBD1. This CDR3 contains 15 residues. Germline V lookup: CDR1 LGHDT, CDR2 YNNKEL (reference sequence). J lost 2 bases, V lost 1 base, and 4 bases had no gene match. The CDR3 nucleotides are TGTGCCAGCAGCCAAGGGGGGGGACAGAACTATGGCTACACCTTC. This gives the protein CASSQGGGQNYGYTF.